Detailed here is one T cell receptor beta chain. Its antigen remains unidentified. Base-call qualities are not available, and no considerably larger clone is one nucleotide away. Looking up the germline V gene yields CDR1 LGHNA and CDR2 YNFKEQ. The CDR3 runs 18 residues from the cysteine to the phenylalanine. The DNA shown is the 54-base CDR3, in frame from base 1. Trimming removed 0 bases from V and 4 bases from J; the gene matches leave 10 bases unexplained. PBMCs were isolated by Ficoll-Paque density gradient centrifugation. The data were obtained in a study of T-cell memory formation after mild COVID-19 (dated by TCRdb to 2020 to 2022). Regarding the study in general: Most TCR sequence clusters were specific to one of the two donors. Two young, previously healthy adult volunteers, one female and one male, were included in the cohort. Longitudinal TCRalpha and TCRbeta repertoire sequencing tracked T-cell clones expanding and contracting after mild COVID-19 in a couple of donors. What the study reported, not specific to this receptor: SARS-CoV-2 specificity was not confirmed for the second-wave clones peaking on day 37. Some responding clones were found in pre-infection memory, which suggests that pre-existing cross-reactive memory T cells took part in the SARS-CoV-2 response. Only two mild cases were covered by the study, and larger cohorts that include severe cases with pre-infection samples were considered necessary. Clones that contracted from day 15 to 85 showed balanced CD4/CD8 phenotypes, whereas a second wave of clones that expanded from day 15 to 37 leaned towards CD4+. Contracting CD4+ clones turned up mainly in the CM and EM memory subsets, whereas EMRA was where CD8+ clones were enriched.

Sequencing took place on an Illumina NovaSeq 6000. cDNA libraries for TCRalpha and TCRbeta were prepared by 5'RACE using constant-segment primers, with sample barcodes and unique molecular identifiers added. Trizol reagent was used to extract RNA from every sample. Libraries were amplified in two PCR steps, with a second sample barcode and Illumina TruSeq adapters added in the second step. Libraries were sequenced on an Illumina NovaSeq with 2 x 150 bp paired-end reads. Under the source paper's analysis protocol: Reads were demultiplexed and collapsed into UMI-guided consensus sequences with migec v1.2.7. Using mixcr v2.1.11, UMI consensuses were aligned to TRA and TRB V and J templates and then assembled into clonotypes. A clonotype was counted as expanded or contracted only if both edgeR and NoisET called the change significant, with noise models trained on biological replicates. edgeR calls used a false discovery rate-adjusted p below 0.01 and a log2 fold-change threshold of 1. As an exploratory analysis of dynamics, max-normalized trajectories of the 1000 most abundant clonotypes were examined by PCA with hierarchical clustering. Separately sequenced CD4+ and CD8+ repertoires were used to assign a CD4 or CD8 phenotype to each responding clone. Using fastp trimming at Q25 and MiXCR clonotype assembly, TCRdb reanalyzed the public sequencing data and kept in-frame beta chains. All rows with the same CDR3 protein become a single entry with the most common DNA and genes. TCRdb's processing, not the authors' own work, is the source of the V and J calls. A total of 75,000 to 95,000 distinct CDR3 sequences appear in this sample, roughly an eighth of them only once. Of the sample, roughly a quarter is held by the ten largest clones.

This receptor was obtained from an adult woman who had mild COVID-19 (a few samples of this study predate the infection). The sample titles of this study are shuffled in the database, so cell type and time point are left out; the donor was told from shared clones. The sequence links TRBV4-2 to TRBJ2-7; 12 central bases correspond to TRBD2. Sample: PBMCs or a T cell subset sorted from them (not recorded which). CDR3 sequence: CASSQDTSGGTGTYEQYF. The DNA sequence reads TGTGCCAGCAGCCAAGATACTAGCGGGGGGACGGGTACTTACGAGCAGTACTTC.